Following are 15 T cell receptor beta chains from one sample sequenced in a study of blood T cells in healthy people across ages. A second PCR, run for roughly 7 to 12 cycles, used a sample-barcoded 5' primer plus a J-beta primer mix. TCRdb reprocessed the 5' RACE reads via MiXCR and lists one record per CDR3 protein. This sample yields 850,000 or so distinct CDR3 sequences, of which around 26% are seen a single time; 17% belongs to the top ten. Input material: blood. All receptors derive from a woman of 80 years or more in good health.

This clonotype was seen ten or more times. The chain combines TRBV7-2 with TRBJ1-2; 11 bases map to TRBD1. CDR1 is SGHTA and CDR2 is FQGNSA in the germline V gene. This CDR3 comprises 19 residues. With V trimmed by 2 bases and J by 4 bases, 15 bases remained unmatched. The CDR3 region is CASSLFGGDGQGALYGYTF. The CDR3 coding sequence is TGTGCCAGCAGCTTATTTGGGGGGGACGGACAGGGGGCCCTCTATGGCTACACCTTC.

At least ten counts were recorded for this clonotype. The chain couples TRBV20-1 to TRBJ1-2; 12 nucleotides align to TRBD1. V lost 4 bases and J lost 5; bases outside the gene matches: 5. In germline, CDR1 is DFQATT, CDR2 SNEGSKA (reference sequence). This CDR3 comprises 14 residues. This CDR3 is CSAKGQGAMYGYTF. The CDR3 nucleotides read TGCAGTGCTAAGGGACAGGGGGCTATGTATGGCTACACCTTC.

This clonotype was observed a handful of times. Written as DNA, the CDR3 is TGTGCCAGTAGCCGTCCTAGCCCCCAAAACATTCAGTACTTC. Its translation: CASSRPSPQNIQYF. The chain joins TRBV19 to TRBJ2-4; possible D gene TRBD2, 5 bases. This CDR3 contains 14 residues. Germline CDR1 reads LNHDA; CDR2 reads SQIVND (reference sequence). Trimming removed 6 bases at V and 5 bases at J, with 14 bases between.

As concerns this clonotype: This may stem from a read error, because a much larger clone lies one nucleotide away. V usage is TRBV6-1 and J usage is TRBJ2-3, with 9 positions matching TRBD1. The CDR3 is made up of 16 amino acids. V dropped 6 bases and J dropped 3; count of bases not matched to a gene: 10. From germline, CDR1 is MNHNS and CDR2 SASEGT. The CDR3 spells CASRDHRGQLTDTQYF. Written as DNA, the CDR3 is TGTGCCAGCAGGGACCACAGGGGGCAGTTGACAGATACGCAGTATTTT.

This chain uses TRBV7-2 with TRBJ2-5; TRBD2 agrees at 8 bases. With V trimmed by 2 bases and J by 11 bases, 13 bases remained unmatched. Germline CDR1 reads SGHTA; CDR2 reads FQGNSA. CDR3 length: 15 amino acids. The CDR3 protein is CASSLYGGAINEQYF. CDR3 in DNA: TGTGCCAGCAGCTTATACGGGGGGGCAATCAATGAGCAGTACTTC.

V gene TRBV6-2 or TRBV6-3 combines with J gene TRBJ2-5, with D perhaps TRBD2 (5 bases). Germline V lookup: CDR1 MNHEY, CDR2 SVGEGT. This CDR3 contains 13 residues. V lost 9 bases to trimming and J lost 5 bases, with 16 bases between them. CDR3 in amino acids: CASQRGMKETQYF. CDR3 bases: TGTGCCAGTCAGAGAGGGATGAAGGAGACCCAGTACTTC.

The count of this clonotype is one. The chain couples TRBV28 to TRBJ2-7; TRBD1 aligns across 7 bases. CDR3 length: 14 residues. V trimming: 6 bases; J trimming: 2 bases; junction bases outside the gene matches: 7. The germline CDR1 and CDR2 sequences are MDHEN and SYDVKM. CDR3 DNA sequence: TGTGCCAGCAGACAGGGGTCATTGACCTACGAGCAGTACTTC. It specifies CASRQGSLTYEQYF.

The chain uses TRBV7-2 and TRBJ1-4; tentative D call: TRBD1 (6 bases). CDR3 length: 16 amino acids. V was pared by 5 bases and J by 6 bases, with 19 bases between. Germline lookup yields CDR1 SGHTA and CDR2 FQGNSA. The CDR3 loop is CASSPKIGGRDEKLFF. The CDR3 region has the DNA TGTGCCAGCAGCCCCAAGATCGGGGGGCGGGATGAAAAACTGTTTTTT.

This clonotype was found many times. V and J are TRBV6-2 or TRBV6-3 and TRBJ1-4; D is undetermined. Germline lookup yields CDR1 MNHEY and CDR2 SVGEGT. The length of the CDR3 is 16 residues. V was shortened by 5 bases and J by 7 bases, with 20 bases between the two germline ends. The CDR3 reads CASSRPSSGTTEKLFF. CDR3 bases: TGTGCCAGCAGTCGCCCATCTTCGGGAACCACTGAAAAACTGTTTTTT.

Concerning this clonotype: A much larger clonotype is one base distant, so this may be a read error. This chain joins TRBV20-1 and TRBJ2-1; weak D call: TRBD2 (6 bases). Germline lookup yields CDR1 DFQATT and CDR2 SNEGSKA (reference sequence). CDR3 length: 12 amino acids. CDR3 loop: CRVTGVYNEQFF. The CDR3 DNA follows: TGCAGGGTCACGGGAGTCTACAATGAGCAGTTCTTC.

This clonotype was observed a few times. This chain uses TRBV4-1 with TRBJ2-3; D is possibly TRBD2 (5 bases). Per germline, CDR1 MGHRA and CDR2 YSYEKL. V was shortened by 4 bases and J by 4 bases, with 18 bases between the two germline ends. This CDR3 is 16 amino acids long. CDR3 sequence reads: CASSPVTRAKADTQYF. The CDR3, as DNA: TGCGCCAGCAGCCCTGTTACTAGAGCTAAGGCAGATACGCAGTATTTT.

This clonotype appeared a few times. The chain carries TRBV28 and TRBJ2-7, with 9 bases aligning to TRBD1. The germline V gene has CDR1 MDHEN and CDR2 SYDVKM. Trimming removed 5 bases from V and 7 bases from J; junction bases left unmatched: 9. The CDR3 contains 14 residues. DNA for the CDR3: TGTGCCAGCAGTCCACAAGGGACAGGGTGGGAGCAGTACTTC. As protein: CASSPQGTGWEQYF.

This chain's CDR3 is CASSVSSGGPLGQFF. The CDR3, as DNA: TGTGCCAGCAGCGTCTCTAGCGGGGGGCCTCTTGGGCAGTTCTTC. The chain carries TRBV9 and TRBJ2-1; 11 nucleotides match TRBD2. The CDR3 is 15 amino acids. Losses at the gene ends were 2 bases for V and 12 bases for J; bases not matched to a gene: 10. Looked up from germline, CDR1 is SGDLS and CDR2 is YYNGEE. Combining the CDR3 with reference TRBV9 and TRBJ2-1 gives the whole variable domain DSGVTQTPKHLITATGQRVTLRCSPRSGDLSVYWYQQSLDQGLQFLIQYYNGEERAKGNILERFSAQQFPDLHSELNLSSLELGDSALYFCASSVSSGGPLGQFFGPGTRLTVL.

Comment on this clonotype: Being one base from a much bigger clone, this may be a read error. This rearrangement joins TRBV7-2 to TRBJ2-1; tentative D call: TRBD2 (7 bases). The DNA end is more similar to TRBJ2-7, so the J call may be wrong. The V gene's germline CDR1 is SGHTA and CDR2 FQGNSA. The CDR3 runs 15 residues. The CDR3 loop reads CASSTGGAVYNEQYF. In nucleotides, the CDR3 is TGTGCCAGCAGTACTGGGGGGGCCGTCTACAATGAGCAGTACTTC.

This rearrangement joins TRBV20-1 to TRBJ1-5, with a possible D match to TRBD1 (6 bases). This CDR3 region has 15 residues. Per the germline V gene, CDR1 is DFQATT and CDR2 is SNEGSKA (reference sequence). Deletions cut 1 base from V and 0 bases from J, with 10 bases between. The CDR3 loop reads CSARAGTFSNQPQHF. DNA of the CDR3: TGCAGTGCTAGAGCCGGGACATTTAGCAATCAGCCCCAGCATTTT.